These 22 T cell receptor beta chains were all obtained from the same sample, sequenced in a study of blood T cell repertoires in COVID-19. The table came from immunoSEQ multiplex PCR; TCRdb's copy has only in-frame clones and leaves some out. The table shows about 250,000 clones, with around 86% occurring only once. The sample comprised peripheral blood. These receptors all stem from a woman older than 75 with COVID-19, enrolled during active disease.

This chain uses TRBV2 with TRBJ1-2; D not certain. The CDR3 is 14 amino acids. Trimming removed 3 bases from V and 4 bases from J, with 12 bases in between. Per the germline V gene, CDR1 is SNHLY and CDR2 is FYNNEI. The CDR3 here is CASSDRQEIYGYTF. The CDR3 region has the DNA TGTGCCAGCAGTGACCGGCAGGAAATCTATGGCTACACCTTC.

The V gene is TRBV18, the J gene TRBJ2-1; a possible D gene is TRBD1 (5 bases). Trimming took 2 bases from V and 8 from J, leaving 19 bases between them. The germline V gene has CDR1 KGHSH and CDR2 LQKENI. The CDR3 is 16 residues long. CDR3 bases: TGTGCCAGCTCACCATACCGGCCAGGGATCGACGATGAGCAGTTCTTC. Translated, it gives CASSPYRPGIDDEQFF.

This clone turned up a few times. The J gene is TRBJ2-1, the V gene TRBV2, with D possibly matching TRBD1 (5 bases). Trimming removed 8 bases at V and 7 bases at J, with 21 bases between. From germline, CDR1 is SNHLY and CDR2 FYNNEI. CDR3 length: 15 amino acids. The CDR3 DNA follows: TGTGCCAGCCACCCGACAGATAGGTTACAAAATGAGCAGTTCTTC. It yields the protein CASHPTDRLQNEQFF.

The chain employs TRBV5-1 and TRBJ2-2; D gene uncertain. The ends were cut back, 4 bases at V and 0 bases at J, with 10 bases in the middle. The germline V gene encodes CDR1 SGHRS and CDR2 YFSETQ. CDR3 length: 15 amino acids. The CDR3 nucleotides are TGCGCCAGCAGCCTAGATAGTTCGAACACCGGGGAGCTGTTTTTT. It codes for CASSLDSSNTGELFF.

The chain combines TRBV28 with TRBJ2-3; weak D call: TRBD2 (5 bases). Trimming shortened V by 4 bases and J by 7 bases, and 18 bases separated the two germline ends. The V gene's germline CDR1 is MDHEN and CDR2 SYDVKM. This CDR3 comprises 15 residues. The CDR3 DNA reads as TGTGCCAGCAGTTCGCCGCCGGGGTCGGGAAATACGCAGTATTTT. Amino acids: CASSSPPGSGNTQYF.

This chain uses TRBV28 with TRBJ2-3, with D possibly being TRBD2 (6 bases). This CDR3 is 17 amino acids long. The V end was cut by 3 bases, the J end by 4 bases, with 20 bases between. CDR1 MDHEN and CDR2 SYDVKM come from the germline V gene. CDR3 bases: TGTGCCAGCAGTTTCATACAACTAGCCCACTTGGCAGATACGCAGTATTTT. Protein: CASSFIQLAHLADTQYF.

For the CDR3, the DNA is TGTGCCAGCACCCCACAGGGCACGGGAAACACCATATATTTT. Protein product: CASTPQGTGNTIYF. The chain couples TRBV28 to TRBJ1-3; perhaps TRBD1 as D (6 bases). The germline CDR1 and CDR2 sequences are MDHEN and SYDVKM. This CDR3 is 14 amino acids long. The V end lost 7 bases, the J end lost 4 bases, and 14 bases lay between the germline ends.

This chain connects TRBV19 to TRBJ2-3, with D possibly TRBD2 on 5 matching bases. Between the trimmed V and J ends, which lost 1 base and 3 bases, there was a span of 14 bases. Germline-derived CDR1 and CDR2 are LNHDA and SQIVND (reference sequence). The CDR3 loop spans 16 amino acids. The CDR3 DNA sequence: TGTGCCAGTAGTATAGCGGAGCGACTACCTACAGATACGCAGTATTTT. Translation: CASSIAERLPTDTQYF.

The chain is built from TRBV28 and TRBJ1-5; 8 bases line up with TRBD1. Germline V gene sequence: CDR1 MDHEN, CDR2 SYDVKM. Trimming removed 2 bases from V and 0 bases from J; junction bases left unmatched: 9. The CDR3 runs 18 residues. Here the CDR3 reads CASSLGRRQGYSNQPQHF. DNA of the CDR3: TGTGCCAGCAGTTTAGGGCGAAGACAGGGGTATAGCAATCAGCCCCAGCATTTT. The variable domain in full, completed from reference TRBV28 and TRBJ1-5, reads DVKVTQSSRYLVKRTGEKVFLECVQDMDHENMFWYRQDPGLGLRLIYFSYDVKMKEKGDIPEGYSVSREKKERFSLILESASTNQTSMYLCASSLGRRQGYSNQPQHFGDGTRLSIL.

The chain carries TRBV7-9 and TRBJ1-5; D gene ambiguous. This CDR3 comprises 15 residues. The V gene lost 5 bases and the J gene lost 0 bases, with 11 bases spanning the gap. Germline loops: CDR1 SEHNR, CDR2 FQNEAQ (reference sequence). As DNA, the CDR3 is TGTGCCAGCAGCCCAGAGGGCCATAGCAATCAGCCCCAGCATTTT. Protein product: CASSPEGHSNQPQHF.

The chain couples TRBV6-5 to TRBJ2-1; no clear D. Trimming stripped 2 bases from V and 7 bases from J, with 6 bases between. Germline V gene lookup returns CDR1 MNHEY and CDR2 SVGAGI. The CDR3 contains 12 residues. The CDR3 nucleotides are TGTGCCAGCAGTTACAGGCGGAATGAGCAGTTCTTC. Protein: CASSYRRNEQFF.

The chain joins TRBV19 to TRBJ1-4; tentatively, D is TRBD1 (6 bases). V was shortened by 4 bases and J by 5 bases, with 26 bases between the two germline ends. Germline CDR1 reads LNHDA; CDR2 reads SQIVND (reference sequence). The CDR3 has 19 amino acids. The CDR3 DNA sequence: TGTGCCAGTAGTAACCAGGGGCTGGGGAACCCTACCTCGAATGAAAAACTGTTTTTT. Its protein product is CASSNQGLGNPTSNEKLFF.

The chain recombines TRBV2 with TRBJ1-4; no reliable D call. The CDR3 runs to 13 residues. Germline CDR1 reads SNHLY; CDR2 reads FYNNEI. V was pared by 10 bases and J by 0 bases, with 9 bases between. CDR3 in DNA: TGTGCCACCAGCGGGGCAACTAATGAAAAACTGTTTTTT. This encodes CATSGATNEKLFF. Supplemented by reference TRBV2 and TRBJ1-4, the full variable domain reads EPEVTQTPSHQVTQMGQEVILRCVPISNHLYFYWYRQILGQKVEFLVSFYNNEISEKSEIFDDQFSVERPDGSNFTLKIRSTKLEDSAMYFCATSGATNEKLFFGSGTQLSVL.

J is TRBJ2-3 and V is TRBV6-2 or TRBV6-3; 8 nucleotides agree with TRBD2. This CDR3 contains 15 residues. Per germline, CDR1 MNHEY and CDR2 SVGEGT. V was clipped by 2 bases and J by 2 bases; unmatched bases: 3. Written as DNA, the CDR3 is TGTGCCAGCAGTTACGGGACTAGTCCCACAGATACGCAGTATTTT. It encodes CASSYGTSPTDTQYF.

J is TRBJ1-2 and V is TRBV7-9, with TRBD1 matching 8 bases. Germline CDR1 reads SEHNR; CDR2 reads FQNEAQ (reference sequence). This CDR3 has 13 residues. Trimming removed 5 bases from V and 4 bases from J; junction bases left unmatched: 3. CDR3 nucleotides: TGTGCCAGCAGCACCCAGGGGGCCTATGGCTACACCTTC. Its protein is CASSTQGAYGYTF.

The chain is built from TRBV27 and TRBJ1-1, with D possibly TRBD1 on 5 matching bases. Germline CDR1 reads MNHEY; CDR2 reads SMNVEV (reference sequence). V shed 6 bases and J shed 4 bases, with 18 bases lying between them. This CDR3 comprises 15 residues. The CDR3 DNA reads TGTGCCAGCAGCCCAAGGGCGGGGGTCGGCACTGAAGCTTTCTTT. Translating gives CASSPRAGVGTEAFF.

This clone turned up a few times. The chain combines TRBV9 with TRBJ2-7; 9 bases fit TRBD1. The J segment lost 3 bases and the V segment lost 0 bases, leaving 10 bases of the junction unmatched. CDR1 and CDR2 from the germline V gene are SGDLS and YYNGEE. The CDR3 runs 17 residues. CDR3 sequence reads: CASSVVYSGQGLYEQYF. CDR3 bases: TGTGCCAGCAGCGTAGTATATTCCGGACAGGGGCTCTACGAGCAGTACTTC.

The rearrangement uses TRBV13 and TRBJ1-6, with D maybe TRBD1 (6 bases). V lost 4 bases to trimming and J lost 2 bases, with 12 bases between them. Germline CDR1 reads PRHDT; CDR2 reads FYEKMQ (reference sequence). CDR3 size: 16 residues. CDR3 DNA sequence: TGTGCCAGCAGCTCGGAACAGGGAACCTATAATTCACCCCTCCACTTT. It encodes CASSSEQGTYNSPLHF.

The V and J genes are TRBV20-1 and TRBJ1-6; 7 bases match TRBD1. Germline V gene data show CDR1 as DFQATT and CDR2 as SNEGSKA (reference sequence). The CDR3 is 11 amino acids. Germline trimming cut 6 bases from V and 14 bases from J; bases unmatched to any gene: 7. CDR3 bases: TGCAGTGCCCTCAGGGGGACGACCCTCCACTTT. Amino acids: CSALRGTTLHF.

V gene TRBV28 combines with J gene TRBJ1-2; D possibly corresponds to TRBD1 (6 bases). This CDR3 comprises 14 residues. The germline gives CDR1 MDHEN, CDR2 SYDVKM. The V gene lost 1 base and the J gene lost 4 bases, with 10 bases spanning the gap. The CDR3 region has the DNA TGTGCCAGCAGTTTATTGAGGGGGTCCTATGGCTACACCTTC. Amino acid sequence: CASSLLRGSYGYTF.

J is TRBJ1-2 and V is TRBV2; no clear D gene. The CDR3 length is 13 residues. The V and J ends lost 3 bases and 8 bases respectively, with 13 bases between them. The germline gives CDR1 SNHLY, CDR2 FYNNEI. CDR3 in amino acids: CASSETRAQGYTF. The CDR3 DNA follows: TGTGCCAGCAGTGAGACGAGGGCGCAGGGCTACACCTTC.

DNA for the CDR3: TGCGCCAGCAGTGATACCGGGACAGGGGTTCGCGGCTACACCTTC. Translating it yields CASSDTGTGVRGYTF. V usage is TRBV10-1 and J usage is TRBJ1-2; 10 bases are shared with TRBD1. The trim removed 3 bases at V and 8 bases at J, leaving 9 bases unmatched. The CDR3 contains 15 residues. CDR1 is WNHNN and CDR2 is SYGVQD in the germline V gene (reference sequence).